This T cell receptor (beta chain) stems from a study of STAT5B mutations in CD4+ large granular lymphocyte leukemia. Profiled with immunoSEQ multiplex PCR; TCRdb holds only in-frame clones, not every one. The sample yields approximately 39,000 clones, 65% to 90% seen once. Germline CDR1 reads MNHNS; CDR2 reads SASEGT. This CDR3 is 12 amino acids long. V lost 3 bases to trimming and J lost 7 bases, with 8 bases between them. The sequenced material came from CD4+ T cells from blood buffy coats. The chain links TRBV6-1 to TRBJ2-3; D gene uncertain. This TCR was recovered from a human donor in good health. The CDR3 coding sequence is TGTGCCAGCAGTGAGGGTTTCTATACGCAGTATTTT. It translates to CASSEGFYTQYF.